Below, 25 T cell receptor beta chains from the same sample are listed, as sequenced in a study of CD8 T cells in Susac syndrome. Reverse transcription of about 0.45 to 1 ug RNA was performed with random hexamers. TCRdb passed the immunoSEQ multiplex PCR reads through MiXCR, listing each CDR3 protein once. The table includes about 180,000 distinct CDR3 sequences, approximately 94% detected once. Sequenced material: CD4+ T cells from PBMCs. These receptors were obtained from a human donor with Susac syndrome.

The chain carries TRBV11-2 and TRBJ1-6; 9 nucleotides match TRBD1. This CDR3 contains 14 residues. V gave up 5 bases and J gave up 9 bases; unmatched junction bases: 5. The germline gives CDR1 SGHAT, CDR2 FQNNGV. The CDR3 bases are TGTGCCAGCAGCGGTACAGGGGGCGGTTCACCCCTCCACTTT. As protein: CASSGTGGGSPLHF.

The gene calls are TRBV5-1 and TRBJ2-5, with a weak D call TRBD1 (6 bases). The V gene's germline CDR1 is SGHRS and CDR2 YFSETQ. The CDR3 covers 15 residues. V was clipped by 1 base and J by 1 base, with 11 bases between them. The CDR3 bases are TGCGCCAGCAGCTTGATTACAGGGCCCCAAGAGACCCAGTACTTC. Its protein is CASSLITGPQETQYF.

The V and J genes are TRBV14 and TRBJ2-7, with 7 nucleotides matching TRBD1. The junction had 7 bases not matched to a gene; V was cut back by 2 bases and J by 0 bases. Germline-derived CDR1 and CDR2 are SGHDN and FVKESK. CDR3 length: 16 amino acids. As DNA, the CDR3 is TGTGCCAGCAGCCAACGACCGACAGGGAACTCCTACGAGCAGTACTTC. Translated: CASSQRPTGNSYEQYF.

This clonotype was detected only a few times. The rearrangement links TRBV6-5 to TRBJ2-7; D is perhaps TRBD1 (5 bases). Germline V gives CDR1 MNHEY, CDR2 SVGAGI. This CDR3 spans 15 amino acids. V shed 0 bases and J shed 2 bases, with 11 bases lying between them. The CDR3 nucleotides read TGTGCCAGCAGTTACTCGAACCAGGGCACCTACGAGCAGTACTTC. As protein: CASSYSNQGTYEQYF.

This clonotype showed up just a few times. The chain is built from TRBV6-5 and TRBJ1-2; TRBD1 is a possible D gene (6 bases). The CDR3 consists of 16 residues. The germline CDR1 and CDR2 sequences are MNHEY and SVGAGI. The germline V and J ends were trimmed by 2 bases and 8 bases, with 21 bases remaining between them. CDR3 residues: CASSYLAKGVQGGYTF. CDR3 bases: TGTGCCAGCAGTTACCTCGCCAAGGGGGTTCAGGGAGGCTACACCTTC.

The chain couples TRBV5-1 to TRBJ2-5; the match to TRBD1 covers 8 bases. Germline V gives CDR1 SGHRS, CDR2 YFSETQ. The CDR3 has 14 residues. With 6 bases clipped from V and 2 bases from J, the junction kept 6 bases outside the gene matches. The CDR3 loop is CASKGGTGQETQYF. DNA of the CDR3: TGCGCCAGCAAAGGAGGGACAGGACAAGAGACCCAGTACTTC. The full variable domain, in which reference TRBV5-1 and TRBJ2-5 provide the parts outside the CDR3, is KAGVTQTPRYLIKTRGQQVTLSCSPISGHRSVSWYQQTPGQGLQFLFEYFSETQRNKGNFPGRFSGRQFSNSRSEMNVSTLELGDSALYLCASKGGTGQETQYFGPGTRLLVL.

This clonotype was counted a few times. J is TRBJ1-5 and V is TRBV9; D unclear. The germline V gene has CDR1 SGDLS and CDR2 YYNGEE. Deletions cut 0 bases from V and 0 bases from J, with 7 bases between. The CDR3 length is 15 residues. This CDR3 is CASSVGSSSNQPQHF. Here the CDR3 DNA reads TGTGCCAGCAGCGTAGGCTCCAGTAGCAATCAGCCCCAGCATTTT.

This clonotype has a single count. The chain joins TRBV10-2 to TRBJ2-7, with D possibly matching TRBD2 (6 bases). This CDR3 contains 15 residues. Trimming shortened V by 0 bases and J by 2 bases, and 11 bases separated the two germline ends. Per germline, CDR1 WSHSY and CDR2 SAAADI. The CDR3 sequence: CASSESRGGPYEQYF. In nucleotides, the CDR3 is TGCGCCAGCAGTGAGTCCCGGGGAGGACCCTACGAGCAGTACTTC.

V usage is TRBV20-1 and J usage is TRBJ1-4; D is possibly TRBD1 (5 bases). Germline V gives CDR1 DFQATT, CDR2 SNEGSKA (reference sequence). This CDR3 spans 14 amino acids. V was shortened by 6 bases and J by 8 bases, with 19 bases between the two germline ends. The CDR3 is CSANSGELEEKLFF. In DNA form, the CDR3 reads TGCAGTGCGAACTCGGGGGAGTTGGAAGAAAAACTGTTTTTT.

The count of this clonotype is one. The chain has TRBV6-1 and TRBJ2-3; tentatively, D is TRBD2 (8 bases). Per the germline V gene, CDR1 is MNHNS and CDR2 is SASEGT. Trimming removed 3 bases from V and 6 bases from J, with 22 bases in between. The CDR3 sequence is 17 residues long. For the CDR3, the DNA is TGTGCCAGCAGTGAGGCGGGGGGCAGGGGGGCCCTGGATACGCAGTATTTT. Amino acid sequence: CASSEAGGRGALDTQYF.

This clonotype was observed once. V gene TRBV25-1 combines with J gene TRBJ2-1, with TRBD1 matching 7 bases. Germline-derived CDR1 and CDR2 are MGHDK and SYGVNS. Unmatched junction bases numbered 6, after V lost 3 bases and J lost 7 bases. The CDR3 length is 14 residues. DNA of the CDR3: TGTGCCAGCAGTGAGTTAGGGGGCGTAAATGAGCAGTTCTTC. This sequence encodes CASSELGGVNEQFF.

This rearrangement joins TRBV7-9 to TRBJ1-5; TRBD1 might be the D (6 bases). V was trimmed by 6 bases and J by 7 bases, leaving 19 bases between them. Per germline, CDR1 SEHNR and CDR2 FQNEAQ (reference sequence). The CDR3 covers 15 residues. CDR3 nucleotides: TGTGCCAGCAGTGACGGCCAGGGGTTGCACCAGCCCCAGCATTTT. It is translated as CASSDGQGLHQPQHF.

The J gene is TRBJ1-1, the V gene TRBV6-5, with a weak D call TRBD1 (5 bases). V was shortened by 4 bases and J by 5 bases, with 17 bases between the two germline ends. Germline loops: CDR1 MNHEY, CDR2 SVGAGI. The CDR3 spans 15 residues. In DNA, the CDR3 is TGTGCCAGCAGTTCCCGGGGGGGGGTAAGAACTGAAGCTTTCTTT. Its translation is CASSSRGGVRTEAFF.

The chain combines TRBV24-1 with TRBJ2-1, with D perhaps matching TRBD1 or TRBD2 (6 bases each). Per germline, CDR1 KGHDR and CDR2 SFDVKD. Trimming left V 3 bases short and J 8 bases short, with 7 bases between. This CDR3 is 12 amino acids long. The CDR3 nucleotides read TGTGCCACCAGTGATAGGGGGGATGAGCAGTTCTTC. This codes for CATSDRGDEQFF.

This chain connects TRBV6-1 to TRBJ1-1; tentatively, D is TRBD1 (6 bases). CDR1 is MNHNS and CDR2 is SASEGT in the germline V gene. The CDR3 runs 12 residues. V shed 6 bases and J shed 4 bases, with 9 bases lying between them. CDR3 sequence: CASSYRATEAFF. CDR3 coding DNA: TGTGCCAGCAGCTACAGGGCCACTGAAGCTTTCTTT.

The rearrangement uses TRBV30 and TRBJ2-7; D may be TRBD2 (7 bases). Germline CDR1 reads GTSNPN; CDR2 reads SVGIG (reference sequence). V was trimmed by 3 bases and J by 6 bases, leaving 18 bases between them. This CDR3 has 14 residues. This CDR3 is CAWSILAGGAEQYF. CDR3 nucleotides: TGTGCCTGGAGCATCCTGGCTGGGGGGGCCGAGCAGTACTTC.

This sequence joins TRBV7-2 and TRBJ2-2; 7 bases fit TRBD1. CDR3 length: 18 residues. Per germline, CDR1 SGHTA and CDR2 FQGNSA. V lost 5 bases, J lost 2 bases, and 14 bases stayed unmatched. The DNA for the CDR3 is TGTGCCAGCAGCGTTATGGGGTCGGGACAGATTAACACCGGGGAGCTGTTTTTT. Protein product: CASSVMGSGQINTGELFF.

V is TRBV5-1 and J is TRBJ1-1; tentative D call: TRBD1 (5 bases). V was clipped by 1 base and J by 3 bases, with 13 bases between them. Germline-derived CDR1 and CDR2 are SGHRS and YFSETQ. The CDR3 spans 15 residues. This CDR3 is CASSLLQGGDTEAFF. In DNA form, the CDR3 reads TGCGCCAGCAGCTTGTTGCAGGGAGGTGACACTGAAGCTTTCTTT.

The chain is built from TRBV3-1 and TRBJ1-4, with 8 bases matching TRBD1. CDR3 length: 16 residues. The germline CDR1 and CDR2 sequences are LGHDT and YNNKEL (reference sequence). The ends lost 1 base at V and 6 bases at J; junction bases unmatched: 7. CDR3 loop: CASSQVTGVGDEKLFF. DNA for the CDR3: TGTGCCAGCAGCCAAGTGACAGGGGTGGGGGATGAAAAACTGTTTTTT.

The J gene is TRBJ2-5, the V gene TRBV4-2; TRBD2 aligns across 8 bases. The J segment lost 2 bases and the V segment lost 4 bases, leaving 9 bases of the junction unmatched. Germline CDR1 is LGHNA and CDR2 is YNFKEQ. The length of the CDR3 is 16 residues. The CDR3 reads CASSPRWRGDQETQYF. CDR3 bases: TGTGCCAGCAGCCCTCGTTGGCGGGGGGATCAAGAGACCCAGTACTTC.

This rearrangement joins TRBV3-1 to TRBJ1-6, with no clear D. The CDR3 extends over 16 amino acids. The germline V and J ends were trimmed by 0 bases and 7 bases, with 13 bases remaining between them. Germline CDR1 is LGHDT and CDR2 is YNNKEL (reference sequence). Here the CDR3 DNA reads TGTGCCAGCAGCCAAGATCGGACCCATGGGAATTCACCCCTCCACTTT. This sequence encodes CASSQDRTHGNSPLHF.

About this clonotype: Compared with germline, one end of the junction differs, possibly owing to a read error. This chain links TRBV7-2 with TRBJ1-6, with D possibly TRBD1 on 6 matching bases. CDR3 length equals 14 residues. Per the germline V gene, CDR1 is SGHTA and CDR2 is FQGNSA. The DNA for the CDR3 is TGTGCCAGCAGTTTAGGGACATCCAATTCACCCCTCCACTTT. Translation gives CASSLGTSNSPLHF.

V and J are TRBV7-2 and TRBJ2-3; possible D gene TRBD2, 5 bases. V was trimmed by 2 bases and J by 5 bases, leaving 14 bases between them. The V gene's germline CDR1 is SGHTA and CDR2 FQGNSA. CDR3 length equals 15 residues. CDR3 protein: CASSLSSGWRDTQYF. The CDR3 region has the DNA TGTGCCAGCAGCTTAAGCTCGGGATGGCGAGATACGCAGTATTTT.

The chain uses TRBV3-1 and TRBJ1-1; 10 bases match TRBD1. With V trimmed by 2 bases and J by 5 bases, 5 bases remained unmatched. CDR3 length: 15 residues. CDR1 is LGHDT and CDR2 is YNNKEL in the germline V gene (reference sequence). The CDR3 region has the DNA TGTGCCAGCAGCCAATACCCGGGACAGGGGACTGAAGCTTTCTTT. Residues: CASSQYPGQGTEAFF.

The chain has TRBV30 and TRBJ2-7, with 7 bases lining up with TRBD1. This CDR3 has 14 amino acids. With 0 bases clipped from V and 0 bases from J, the junction kept 2 bases outside the gene matches. Germline V CDR1 and CDR2: GTSNPN, SVGIG (reference sequence). CDR3 in amino acids: CAWSVQGFSYEQYF. The CDR3 DNA reads as TGTGCCTGGAGTGTACAGGGGTTCTCCTACGAGCAGTACTTC.